The 26 T cell receptor beta chains reported below all come from one sample, sequenced in a study of OX40 agonist ivuxolimab in advanced cancers. Some clones are missing from TCRdb's copy, which holds only in-frame ones; the method was immunoSEQ multiplex PCR. The sample contains over 80,000 clones, 70% to 90% of which appear only once. Sequenced here: CD4+ or CD8+ T cells sorted from blood, sampled in a trial of the OX40 agonist ivuxolimab. All receptors come from an adult with an advanced solid tumor such as melanoma, head and neck, liver or kidney cancer.

There are a few counts of this clone. V usage is TRBV27 and J usage is TRBJ1-6; 8 positions match TRBD1. Germline V gene data show CDR1 as MNHEY and CDR2 as SMNVEV (reference sequence). The CDR3 has 14 amino acids. V shed 6 bases and J 7 bases; nucleotides not matched to a gene: 5. This chain's CDR3 is CASRAGGRNSPLHF. Written as DNA, the CDR3 is TGTGCCAGCAGGGCAGGGGGCAGAAATTCACCCCTCCACTTT.

A few counts support this clone. The genes are TRBV4-2 and TRBJ1-2; 7 nucleotides match TRBD1. Germline V gene sequence: CDR1 LGHNA, CDR2 YNFKEQ. This CDR3 is 15 amino acids long. V trimming: 1 base; J trimming: 9 bases; junction bases outside the gene matches: 11. CDR3 DNA: TGTGCCAGCAGCCAAGGATGGCGGGACAGCTCTCGCTACACCTTC. Protein sequence: CASSQGWRDSSRYTF.

The chain is built from TRBV28 and TRBJ1-4; tentatively, D is TRBD1 (5 bases). Trimming removed 3 bases at V and 2 bases at J, with 16 bases between. Germline loops: CDR1 MDHEN, CDR2 SYDVKM. This CDR3 comprises 17 residues. The chain's CDR3 is CASSFQRGPFTNEKLFF. As DNA, the CDR3 is TGTGCCAGCAGTTTTCAGAGGGGCCCTTTCACTAATGAAAAACTGTTTTTT. The full variable domain, with the rest looked up from reference TRBV28 and TRBJ1-4, is DVKVTQSSRYLVKRTGEKVFLECVQDMDHENMFWYRQDPGLGLRLIYFSYDVKMKEKGDIPEGYSVSREKKERFSLILESASTNQTSMYLCASSFQRGPFTNEKLFFGSGTQLSVL.

This sequence joins TRBV30 and TRBJ2-5; tentative D call: TRBD1 (5 bases). V gave up 4 bases and J gave up 5 bases, with 11 bases separating them. The CDR3 has 12 residues. Per the germline V gene, CDR1 is GTSNPN and CDR2 is SVGIG (reference sequence). CDR3 in DNA: TGTGCCTGGAAAGGGGCAGGGGAGACCCAGTACTTC. Protein: CAWKGAGETQYF.

This chain joins TRBV3-2 and TRBJ1-2. TRBV3-2 is classified as a pseudogene. The CDR3 is 9 amino acids. In nucleotides, the CDR3 is TGTGCCAGCAGCCACAATAACACCTTC. It yields the protein CASSHNNTF.

CDR3 loop: CASSQESGGSLEQFF. CDR3 DNA: TGCGCCAGCAGCCAAGAAAGTGGGGGGTCGTTAGAGCAGTTCTTC. The rearrangement links TRBV4-1 to TRBJ2-1, with D perhaps TRBD2 (6 bases). V was pared by 0 bases and J by 10 bases, with 16 bases between. Germline CDR1 reads MGHRA; CDR2 reads YSYEKL. The CDR3 extends over 15 amino acids.

V is TRBV29-1 and J is TRBJ1-2; 10 nucleotides agree with TRBD1. Looked up from germline, CDR1 is SQVTM and CDR2 is ANQGSEA. CDR3 length: 15 amino acids. J gave up 5 bases and V 7 bases, and 13 bases lay outside the gene matches. The CDR3 region is CSGSGGGTGAYGYTF. For the CDR3, the DNA is TGCAGCGGCTCGGGGGGTGGGACAGGGGCTTATGGCTACACCTTC.

The gene calls are TRBV23-1 and TRBJ2-7, with 7 nucleotides matching TRBD1. TRBV23-1 is an open reading frame whose function is uncertain. Trimming cost V 11 bases and J 2 bases; bases outside gene matches: 15. This CDR3 spans 15 amino acids. The CDR3 loop reads CAPLRLVRGPYEQYF. The CDR3 nucleotides read TGCGCCCCCCTACGACTCGTTAGGGGGCCCTACGAGCAGTACTTC.

The chain combines TRBV6-1 with TRBJ1-5; D remains ambiguous. The CDR3 has 15 residues. V lost 8 bases to trimming and J lost 2 bases, with 16 bases between them. Germline V gene sequence: CDR1 MNHNS, CDR2 SASEGT. For the CDR3, the DNA is TGTGCCAGCCAGGACGCCGTTCTGGGCAATCAGCCCCAGCATTTT. Translation gives CASQDAVLGNQPQHF.

The chain carries TRBV19 and TRBJ1-6; D is possibly TRBD1 (6 bases). From germline, CDR1 is LNHDA and CDR2 SQIVND (reference sequence). This CDR3 region has 15 residues. Trimming shortened V by 6 bases and J by 9 bases, and 18 bases separated the two germline ends. The CDR3 DNA follows: TGTGCCAGTAGCCGCGGGGGGGGGCAACGTTCACCCCTCCACTTT. Protein sequence: CASSRGGGQRSPLHF.

The chain uses TRBV2 and TRBJ2-5, with TRBD2 matching 13 bases. V was pared by 4 bases and J by 5 bases, with 7 bases of the junction left unmatched. Germline V gives CDR1 SNHLY, CDR2 FYNNEI. The CDR3 consists of 16 residues. The DNA of the CDR3 is TGTGCCAGCAGTGCTAGACTAGCGGGGGGTTGGGAGACCCAGTACTTC. Translated, it gives CASSARLAGGWETQYF.

J is TRBJ2-5 and V is TRBV27, with TRBD2 identical over 9 bases. This CDR3 contains 18 residues. The ends lost 2 bases at V and 1 base at J; junction bases unmatched: 11. The germline V gene encodes CDR1 MNHEY and CDR2 SMNVEV (reference sequence). As DNA, the CDR3 is TGTGCCAGCAGTTTAGTTCCCCCTAGCGGGGTAAGCCAAGAGACCCAGTACTTC. It specifies CASSLVPPSGVSQETQYF.

V and J are TRBV18 and TRBJ2-5, with D hard to call. CDR1 and CDR2 (germline): KGHSH, LQKENI. The V end was cut by 2 bases, the J end by 3 bases, with 7 bases between. This CDR3 comprises 13 residues. CDR3 amino acids: CASSPSVEETQYF. CDR3 coding DNA: TGTGCCAGCTCACCATCAGTGGAAGAGACCCAGTACTTC. The full variable domain, with the rest looked up from reference TRBV18 and TRBJ2-5, is NAGVMQNPRHLVRRRGQEARLRCSPMKGHSHVYWYRQLPEEGLKFMVYLQKENIIDESGMPKERFSAEFPKEGPSILRIQQVVRGDSAAYFCASSPSVEETQYFGPGTRLLVL.

This clone was detected a few times. The genes are TRBV18 and TRBJ2-3; TRBD1 agrees at 7 bases. CDR3 length: 16 residues. After removal of 3 bases from V and 5 bases from J, the junction contained 11 bases not matched to a gene. The germline V gene has CDR1 KGHSH and CDR2 LQKENI. CDR3 region: CASSPGTGARRDTQYF. CDR3 DNA sequence: TGTGCCAGCTCACCCGGAACAGGGGCTAGAAGAGATACGCAGTATTTT.

The chain couples TRBV10-3 to TRBJ2-1; 10 bases are a match to TRBD2. Trimming removed 0 bases from V and 8 bases from J; junction bases left unmatched: 4. The CDR3 totals 15 residues. CDR1 and CDR2 from the germline V gene are ENHRY and SYGVKD. Here the CDR3 reads CAISESSGGAHEQFF. DNA for the CDR3: TGTGCCATCAGTGAGTCAAGCGGGGGGGCCCATGAGCAGTTCTTC.

By frequency in the sample, this clone is medium-sized. CDR3 region: CASRPEGGYTEAFF. CDR3 DNA sequence: TGTGCCAGCAGGCCCGAGGGGGGGTACACTGAAGCTTTCTTT. The chain is built from TRBV27 and TRBJ1-1, with D possibly TRBD1 on 6 matching bases. V dropped 6 bases and J dropped 3 bases, with 14 bases sitting between them. This CDR3 spans 14 amino acids. Germline V CDR1 and CDR2: MNHEY, SMNVEV (reference sequence).

The chain carries TRBV9 and TRBJ2-7; tentative D call: TRBD1 (5 bases). Per the germline V gene, CDR1 is SGDLS and CDR2 is YYNGEE. There are 14 residues in the CDR3. V was trimmed by 3 bases and J by 2 bases, leaving 12 bases between them. The CDR3 protein is CASSADSRAYEQYF. The CDR3 nucleotides read TGTGCCAGCAGCGCAGACTCCAGGGCCTACGAGCAGTACTTC.

The rearrangement uses TRBV11-3 and TRBJ2-5; TRBD1 matches at 10 bases. The DNA end is more similar to TRBJ2-7, so the J call may be wrong. Germline V gene sequence: CDR1 SGHNT, CDR2 YENEEA. The CDR3 contains 14 residues. The CDR3 DNA sequence: TGTGCCAGCAGTCCGGGACAGGGGACCTACGAGCAGTACTTC. Its protein product is CASSPGQGTYEQYF.

This chain's CDR3 is CASTTRPRGMDSPLHF. CDR3 bases: TGTGCCAGCACTACCCGTCCCCGAGGGATGGATTCACCCCTCCACTTT. This sequence joins TRBV27 and TRBJ1-6; no clear D gene. This CDR3 comprises 16 residues. V was clipped by 7 bases and J by 8 bases, with 21 bases between them. In germline, CDR1 is MNHEY, CDR2 SMNVEV (reference sequence).

This clone came up once. This chain links TRBV11-1 with TRBJ2-3; no firm D call. This CDR3 spans 14 amino acids. V gave up 0 bases and J gave up 2 bases, with 6 bases separating them. CDR1 and CDR2 from the germline V gene are SGHAT and FQDESV (reference sequence). This CDR3 is CASSLARYTDTQYF. CDR3 sequence (DNA): TGTGCCAGCAGCTTAGCACGGTACACAGATACGCAGTATTTT.

This chain links TRBV18 with TRBJ2-6; D call uncertain. Germline CDR1 is KGHSH and CDR2 is LQKENI. The CDR3 is 16 residues long. The V end was cut by 0 bases, the J end by 1 base, with 7 bases between. In nucleotides, the CDR3 is TGTGCCAGCTCACCACCCTACGGTTCTGGGGCCAACGTCCTGACTTTC. This translates into CASSPPYGSGANVLTF.

This clone was detected only a few times. The chain recombines TRBV14 with TRBJ2-7; the D is unclear. The germline V gene has CDR1 SGHDN and CDR2 FVKESK. CDR3 length: 11 residues. With 3 bases removed from V and 3 bases from J, the gap between germline ends came to 3 bases. CDR3 residues: CASSHGYEQYF. The CDR3 nucleotides are TGTGCCAGCAGCCACGGCTACGAGCAGTACTTC. The entire variable domain, with the rest obtained from reference TRBV14 and TRBJ2-7, is as follows: EAGVTQFPSHSVIEKGQTVTLRCDPISGHDNLYWYRRVMGKEIKFLLHFVKESKQDESGMPNNRFLAERTGGTYSTLKVQPAELEDSGVYFCASSHGYEQYFGPGTRLTVT.

The chain employs TRBV9 and TRBJ1-4; no definite D call. This CDR3 has 13 amino acids. The germline V and J ends were trimmed by 4 bases and 7 bases, with 11 bases remaining between them. CDR1 is SGDLS and CDR2 is YYNGEE in the germline V gene. CDR3 region: CASSLDPIEKLFF. DNA of the CDR3: TGTGCCAGCAGCCTCGATCCCATTGAAAAACTGTTTTTT.

The chain recombines TRBV7-9 with TRBJ2-2, with unresolved D. Trimming cost V 3 bases and J 6 bases, with 11 bases left between them. CDR1 and CDR2 from the germline V gene are SEHNR and FQNEAQ (reference sequence). The CDR3 covers 14 residues. The CDR3 DNA is TGTGCCAGCAGCTTCGACTCGCCAGCCGGGGAGCTGTTTTTT. Translated: CASSFDSPAGELFF.

The chain employs TRBV7-2 and TRBJ2-5; 11 nucleotides agree with TRBD2. The CDR3 is 15 amino acids. Germline trimming cut 3 bases from V and 5 bases from J; bases unmatched to any gene: 5. Germline CDR1 and CDR2: SGHTA and FQGNSA. The CDR3 DNA reads as TGTGCCAGCAGCTTCCCTACTAGCGGGGGTGAGACCCAGTACTTC. The encoded protein is CASSFPTSGGETQYF.

The V and J genes are TRBV2 and TRBJ2-2; D gene uncertain. The V end lost 6 bases, the J end lost 3 bases, and 11 bases lay between the germline ends. CDR1 is SNHLY and CDR2 is FYNNEI in the germline V gene. The CDR3 runs to 14 residues. The CDR3 nucleotides are TGTGCCAGCAGGGACCAAGGATACACCGGGGAGCTGTTTTTT. It encodes CASRDQGYTGELFF.